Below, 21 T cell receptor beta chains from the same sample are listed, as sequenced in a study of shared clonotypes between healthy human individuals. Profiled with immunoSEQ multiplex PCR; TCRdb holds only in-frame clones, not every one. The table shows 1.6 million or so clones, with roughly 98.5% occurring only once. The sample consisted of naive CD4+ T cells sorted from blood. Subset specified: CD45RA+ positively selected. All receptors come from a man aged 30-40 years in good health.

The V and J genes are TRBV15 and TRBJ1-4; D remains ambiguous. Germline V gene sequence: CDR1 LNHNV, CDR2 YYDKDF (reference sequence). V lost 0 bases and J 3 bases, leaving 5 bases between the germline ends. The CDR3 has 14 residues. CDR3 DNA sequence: TGTGCCACCAGCAGAGATGTCGCTAATGAAAAACTGTTTTTT. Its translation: CATSRDVANEKLFF.

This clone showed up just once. The CDR3 here is CASTKRGGQETQYF. The DNA of the CDR3 is TGTGCCAGCACCAAAAGGGGGGGTCAAGAGACCCAGTACTTC. The chain has TRBV9 and TRBJ2-5; maybe TRBD2 (7 bases). The CDR3 contains 14 residues. Trimming pared 6 bases from V and 2 bases from J, leaving 14 bases between. Germline loops: CDR1 SGDLS, CDR2 YYNGEE.

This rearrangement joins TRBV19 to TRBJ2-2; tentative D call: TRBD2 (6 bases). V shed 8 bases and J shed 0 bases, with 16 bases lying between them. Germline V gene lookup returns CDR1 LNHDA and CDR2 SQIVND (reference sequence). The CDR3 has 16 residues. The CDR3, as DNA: TGTGCCAGTGGGACGAGGCTAGCGTCGAACACCGGGGAGCTGTTTTTT. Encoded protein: CASGTRLASNTGELFF.

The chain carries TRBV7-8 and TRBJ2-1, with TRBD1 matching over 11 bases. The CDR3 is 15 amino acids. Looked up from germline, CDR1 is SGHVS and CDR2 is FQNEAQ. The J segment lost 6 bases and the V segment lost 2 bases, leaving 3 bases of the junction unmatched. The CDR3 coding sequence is TGTGCCAGCAGCTTATGGGACAGGGGGATCAATGAGCAGTTCTTC. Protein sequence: CASSLWDRGINEQFF.

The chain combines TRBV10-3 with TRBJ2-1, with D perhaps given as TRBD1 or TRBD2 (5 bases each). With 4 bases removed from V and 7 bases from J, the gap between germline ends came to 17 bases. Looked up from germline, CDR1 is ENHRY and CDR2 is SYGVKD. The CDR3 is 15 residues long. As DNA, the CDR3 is TGTGCCATCAGTGCCGAAAAAGGGGAGAGGAATGAGCAGTTCTTC. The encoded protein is CAISAEKGERNEQFF.

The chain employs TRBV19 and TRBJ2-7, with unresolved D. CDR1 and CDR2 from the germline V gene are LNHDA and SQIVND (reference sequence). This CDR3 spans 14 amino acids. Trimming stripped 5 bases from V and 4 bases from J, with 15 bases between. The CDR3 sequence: CASSVDGALYEQYF. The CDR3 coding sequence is TGTGCCAGTAGTGTCGACGGAGCCTTGTACGAGCAGTACTTC.

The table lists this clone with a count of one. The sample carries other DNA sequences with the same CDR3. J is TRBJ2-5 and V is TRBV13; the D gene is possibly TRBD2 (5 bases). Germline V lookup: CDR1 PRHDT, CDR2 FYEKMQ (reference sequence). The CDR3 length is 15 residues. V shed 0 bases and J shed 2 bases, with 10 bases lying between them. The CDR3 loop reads CASSLGLGRQETQYF. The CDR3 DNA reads TGTGCCAGCAGCTTAGGACTAGGGCGGCAAGAGACCCAGTACTTC.

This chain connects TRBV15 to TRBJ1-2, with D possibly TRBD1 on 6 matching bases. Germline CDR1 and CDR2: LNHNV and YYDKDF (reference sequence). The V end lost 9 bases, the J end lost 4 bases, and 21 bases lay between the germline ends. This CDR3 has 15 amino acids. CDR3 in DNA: TGTGCCACGACGATAGGACCAAAGGGGGGCTATGGCTACACCTTC. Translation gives CATTIGPKGGYGYTF.

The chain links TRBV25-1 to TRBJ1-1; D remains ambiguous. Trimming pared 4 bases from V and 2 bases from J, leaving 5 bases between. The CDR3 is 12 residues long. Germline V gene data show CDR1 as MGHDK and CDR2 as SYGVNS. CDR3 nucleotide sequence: TGTGCCAGCAGTGGAGGAAACACTGAAGCTTTCTTT. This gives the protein CASSGGNTEAFF. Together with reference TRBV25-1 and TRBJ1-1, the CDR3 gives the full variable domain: EADIYQTPRYLVIGTGKKITLECSQTMGHDKMYWYQQDPGMELHLIHYSYGVNSTEKGDLSSESTVSRIRTEHFPLTLESARPSHTSQYLCASSGGNTEAFFGQGTRLTVV.

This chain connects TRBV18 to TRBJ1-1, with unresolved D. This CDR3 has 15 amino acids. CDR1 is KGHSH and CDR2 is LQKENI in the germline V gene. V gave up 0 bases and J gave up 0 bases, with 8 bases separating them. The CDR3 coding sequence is TGTGCCAGCTCACCACCAACACCTATGAACACTGAAGCTTTCTTT. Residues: CASSPPTPMNTEAFF.

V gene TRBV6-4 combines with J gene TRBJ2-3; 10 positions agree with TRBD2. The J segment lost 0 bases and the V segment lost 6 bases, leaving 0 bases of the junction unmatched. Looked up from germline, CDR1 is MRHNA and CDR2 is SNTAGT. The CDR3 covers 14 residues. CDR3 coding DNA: TGTGCCAGCAGGACTAGCGGGAGCACAGATACGCAGTATTTT. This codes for CASRTSGSTDTQYF.

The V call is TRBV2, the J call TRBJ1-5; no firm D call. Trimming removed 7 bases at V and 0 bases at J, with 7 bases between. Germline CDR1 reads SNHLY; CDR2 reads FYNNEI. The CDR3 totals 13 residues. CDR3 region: CASKQSSNQPQHF. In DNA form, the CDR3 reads TGTGCCAGCAAACAGTCTAGCAATCAGCCCCAGCATTTT.

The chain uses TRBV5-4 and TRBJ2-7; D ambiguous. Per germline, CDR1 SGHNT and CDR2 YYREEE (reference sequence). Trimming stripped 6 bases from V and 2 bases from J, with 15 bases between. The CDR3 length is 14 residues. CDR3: CASKSTPNAYEQYF. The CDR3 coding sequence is TGTGCCAGCAAATCGACGCCAAACGCCTACGAGCAGTACTTC.

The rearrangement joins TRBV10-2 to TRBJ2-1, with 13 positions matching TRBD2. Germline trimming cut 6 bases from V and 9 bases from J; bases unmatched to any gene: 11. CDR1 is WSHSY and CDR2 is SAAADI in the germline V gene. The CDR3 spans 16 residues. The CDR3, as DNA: TGCGCCAGCAGAAATCCGGGACTAGCGGGATTAGGTGAGCAGTTCTTC. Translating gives CASRNPGLAGLGEQFF.

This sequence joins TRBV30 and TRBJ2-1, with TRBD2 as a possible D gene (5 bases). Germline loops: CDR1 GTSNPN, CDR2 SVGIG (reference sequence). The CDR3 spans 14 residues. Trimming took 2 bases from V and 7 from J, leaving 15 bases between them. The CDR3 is CAWSFLGVYNEQFF. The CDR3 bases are TGTGCCTGGAGTTTCCTGGGAGTATATAATGAGCAGTTCTTC.

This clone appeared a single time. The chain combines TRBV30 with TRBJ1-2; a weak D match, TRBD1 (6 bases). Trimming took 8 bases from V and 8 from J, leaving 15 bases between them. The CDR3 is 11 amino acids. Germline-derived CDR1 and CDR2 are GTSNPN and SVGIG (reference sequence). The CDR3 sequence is CAGVGAWGYTF. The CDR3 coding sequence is TGTGCCGGGGTGGGGGCTTGGGGCTACACCTTC.

For the CDR3, the DNA is TGTGCCACCAGCAGGGACAGGGGATTCCACGAGCAGTACTTC. This sequence encodes CATSRDRGFHEQYF. J is TRBJ2-7 and V is TRBV15; 9 bases map to TRBD1. The CDR3 extends over 14 amino acids. The J segment lost 5 bases and the V segment lost 3 bases, leaving 5 bases of the junction unmatched. Germline V gene data show CDR1 as LNHNV and CDR2 as YYDKDF (reference sequence).

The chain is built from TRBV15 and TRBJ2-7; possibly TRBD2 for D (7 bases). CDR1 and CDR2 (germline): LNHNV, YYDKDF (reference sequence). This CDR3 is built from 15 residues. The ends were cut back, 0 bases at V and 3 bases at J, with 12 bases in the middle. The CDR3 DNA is TGTGCCACCAGCAGAGATCCGGGGGGCGTCTACGAGCAGTACTTC. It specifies CATSRDPGGVYEQYF.

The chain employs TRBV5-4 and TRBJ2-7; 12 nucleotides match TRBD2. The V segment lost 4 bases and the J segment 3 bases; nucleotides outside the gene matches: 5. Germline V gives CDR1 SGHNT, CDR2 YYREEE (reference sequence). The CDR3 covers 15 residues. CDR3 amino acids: CASSASSGRDYEQYF. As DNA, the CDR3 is TGTGCCAGCAGCGCCTCTAGCGGGAGGGACTACGAGCAGTACTTC.

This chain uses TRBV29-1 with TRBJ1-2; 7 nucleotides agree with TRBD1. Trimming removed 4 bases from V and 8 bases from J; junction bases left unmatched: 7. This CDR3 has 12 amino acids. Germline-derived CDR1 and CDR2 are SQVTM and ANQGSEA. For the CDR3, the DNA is TGCAGCGTTGGGGACAGTGGTGAGGGCTACACCTTC. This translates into CSVGDSGEGYTF.

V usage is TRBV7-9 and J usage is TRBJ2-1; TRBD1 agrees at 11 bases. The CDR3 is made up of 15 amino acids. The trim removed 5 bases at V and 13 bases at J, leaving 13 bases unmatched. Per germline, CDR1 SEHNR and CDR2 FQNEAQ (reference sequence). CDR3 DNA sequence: TGTGCCAGCAGCGCAGAGGGACAGGGGGTCCCCGGTCAGTTCTTC. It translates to CASSAEGQGVPGQFF.